This is a list of T cell receptor beta chains from one sample in a study of T cell repertoires in cytomegalovirus infection. TCRdb called the reads again in MiXCR, with one record for every CDR3 protein. The repertoire holds roughly 230,000 distinct CDR3 sequences, with roughly an eighth as singletons. Specimen: PBMCs. The source of these receptors is a human donor in good health (CMV status not recorded). Some clones in this sample may be carry-over from other donors' samples. The CDR3 runs from the conserved cysteine through the conserved F or W. D genes are given only for firm matches. Clone size is not always given. Where it is, it says once, few, many or a class for expanded clones.

clone size: .; V gene: TRBV29-1; D gene: .; J gene: TRBJ2-1; CDR3 protein: CSVDHPNEQFF; CDR3 DNA: TGCAGCGTTGATCACCCCAATGAGCAGTTCTTC
clone size: few; V gene: TRBV28; D gene: TRBD1; J gene: TRBJ2-7; CDR3 protein: CASSPGDREKQYF; CDR3 DNA: TGTGCCAGCAGTCCAGGGGACAGGGAAAAGCAGTACTTC
clone size: many; V gene: TRBV7-2; D gene: .; J gene: TRBJ1-2; CDR3 protein: CASSLVPEYYGYTF; CDR3 DNA: TGTGCCAGCAGCTTAGTGCCGGAGTACTATGGCTACACCTTC
clone size: many; V gene: TRBV7-2; D gene: TRBD1; J gene: TRBJ1-4; CDR3 protein: CASGTPTGGANEKLFF; CDR3 DNA: TGTGCCAGCGGGACCCCTACAGGGGGAGCTAATGAAAAACTGTTTTTT
clone size: .; V gene: TRBV4-1; D gene: TRBD1; J gene: TRBJ1-4; CDR3 protein: CASSQPWDSSRSNEKLFF; CDR3 DNA: TGCGCCAGCAGCCAGCCTTGGGACAGTTCTCGAAGTAATGAAAAACTGTTTTTT
clone size: many; V gene: TRBV19; D gene: .; J gene: TRBJ1-4; CDR3 protein: CASSTDSLLGKLFF; CDR3 DNA: TGTGCCAGTAGTACGGACAGTCTTTTAGGAAAACTGTTTTTT
clone size: many; V gene: TRBV12-3/TRBV12-4; D gene: TRBD1; J gene: TRBJ2-7; CDR3 protein: CASSRDSPYEQYF; CDR3 DNA: TGTGCCAGCAGTCGGGACAGCCCCTACGAGCAGTACTTC
clone size: .; V gene: TRBV19; D gene: .; J gene: TRBJ2-7; CDR3 protein: CASSIPGGARSYEQYF; CDR3 DNA: TGTGCCAGTAGCATCCCAGGGGGGGCAAGATCCTACGAGCAGTACTTC
clone size: many; V gene: TRBV20-1; D gene: .; J gene: TRBJ1-1; CDR3 protein: CSASSIERDSTEAFF; CDR3 DNA: TGCAGTGCTAGTTCCATTGAAAGGGATTCCACTGAAGCTTTCTTT
clone size: .; V gene: TRBV3-1; D gene: .; J gene: TRBJ2-7; CDR3 protein: CASSQFGGESSYEQYF; CDR3 DNA: TGTGCCAGCAGCCAATTCGGGGGAGAAAGCTCCTACGAGCAGTACTTC
clone size: many; V gene: TRBV12-5; D gene: .; J gene: TRBJ1-3; CDR3 protein: CASGYHGTAGNTIYF; CDR3 DNA: TGTGCTAGTGGTTACCACGGGACTGCTGGAAACACCATATATTTT
clone size: many; V gene: TRBV6-1; D gene: .; J gene: TRBJ1-6; CDR3 protein: CASNLERGRGPLHF; CDR3 DNA: TGTGCCAGCAACCTAGAGAGGGGGAGGGGACCCCTCCACTTT
clone size: many; V gene: TRBV30; D gene: .; J gene: TRBJ1-2; CDR3 protein: CASKDSNYGYTF; CDR3 DNA: TGTGCCTCGAAGGACAGCAACTATGGCTACACCTTC